The clone carrying this T cell receptor (beta chain) was observed at least ten times. As yet, its antigen is unknown. The read gets to within 3 residues of the CDR3 end, and the germline J gene fills in the rest. CVID and control samples used equivalent genomic DNA input. The protocol was immunoSEQ multiplex PCR, while the TCRdb copy is restricted to in-frame clones and leaves out a portion. This repertoire holds approximately 44,000 clones, and none appear only once. The germline V gene encodes CDR1 DFQATT and CDR2 SNEGSKA (reference sequence). Trimming removed 4 bases from V and 4 bases from J, with 18 bases in between. The CDR3 sequence is 15 residues long. This sample was included in a study of T cell clonality in common variable immunodeficiency. Whole-study findings and limits: Fewer TCRbeta clones were shared among CVID subjects than controls.

Specimen: peripheral blood mononuclear cells. The chain couples TRBV20-1 to TRBJ2-3; a weak D match, TRBD2 (6 bases). The sequence came from a person between 18 and 75 years old in good health. The CDR3 here is CSATSRGGVADTQYF. The covered CDR3 bases are TGCAGTGCTACTTCCCGGGGCGGGGTTGCAGATACG.